This TCR beta chain is drawn from a study of cytomegalovirus exposure and HLA in healthy donors. The PCR had 60 Vbeta and 13 Jbeta primers. Produced via immunoSEQ multiplex PCR; TCRdb's table is partial and in-frame only. The table lists about 120,000 clones, 55% to 65% of them singletons. Trimming left V 6 bases short and J 0 bases short, with 14 bases between. From germline, CDR1 is SGHVS and CDR2 FQNEAQ. The CDR3 is 15 amino acids. This receptor was obtained from a woman aged 40 to 50 in good health and CMV-seropositive. The V gene is TRBV7-8, the J gene TRBJ2-5; D call uncertain. The source material was PBMCs. The CDR3 nucleotides read TGTGCCAGCAGTATTTCTATCGCCAACCAAGAGACCCAGTACTTC. This translates into CASSISIANQETQYF.